A single sample gave rise to the 2 T cell receptor beta chains below, sequenced in a study of preoperative IRX-2 immunotherapy in early breast cancer. Treatment given: preoperative locoregional IRX-2 cytokine immunotherapy. Data came from immunoSEQ multiplex PCR; TCRdb stores just in-frame clones and leaves some out. The table lists 35,000 to 45,000 clones, roughly four fifths of them singletons. The sequencing used lymph node tissue, collected after IRX-2 immunotherapy. The source is a human donor with breast cancer.

The rearrangement uses TRBV6-8 and TRBJ1-4, with TRBD1 as a possible D gene (5 bases). Per germline, CDR1 MNHGY and CDR2 SAAAGT. V lost 6 bases to trimming and J lost 3 bases, with 14 bases between them. CDR3 length: 15 amino acids. As DNA, the CDR3 is TGTGCCAGCAGGAACCGACAGATGCCTAATGAAAAACTGTTTTTT. It yields the protein CASRNRQMPNEKLFF.

The chain uses TRBV30 and TRBJ2-5; 7 bases match TRBD1. The CDR3 loop spans 13 amino acids. V was pared by 2 bases and J by 5 bases, with 5 bases of the junction left unmatched. Germline V gives CDR1 GTSNPN, CDR2 SVGIG (reference sequence). CDR3 residues: CAWSIGGGETQYF. CDR3 sequence (DNA): TGTGCCTGGAGTATAGGGGGCGGGGAGACCCAGTACTTC. The full variable domain, completed using reference TRBV30 and TRBJ2-5, is SQTIHQWPATLVQPVGSPLSLECTVEGTSNPNLYWYRQAAGRGLQLLFYSVGIGQISSEVPQNLSASRPQDRQFILSSKKLLLSDSGFYLCAWSIGGGETQYFGPGTRLLVL.